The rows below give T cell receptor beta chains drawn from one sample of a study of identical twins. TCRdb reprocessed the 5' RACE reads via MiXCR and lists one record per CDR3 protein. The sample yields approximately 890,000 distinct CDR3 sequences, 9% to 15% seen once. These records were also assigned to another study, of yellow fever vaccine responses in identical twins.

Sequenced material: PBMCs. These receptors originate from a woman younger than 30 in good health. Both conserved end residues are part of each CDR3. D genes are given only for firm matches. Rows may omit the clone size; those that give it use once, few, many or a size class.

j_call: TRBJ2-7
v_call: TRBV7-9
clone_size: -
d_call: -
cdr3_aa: CASHQGSSYEQYF
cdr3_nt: TGTGCCAGTCACCAGGGCAGCTCCTACGAGCAGTACTTC

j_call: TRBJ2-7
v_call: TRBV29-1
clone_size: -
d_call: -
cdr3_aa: CSVEGLGAAEQYF
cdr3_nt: TGCAGCGTTGAAGGCCTAGGGGCCGCCGAGCAGTACTTC

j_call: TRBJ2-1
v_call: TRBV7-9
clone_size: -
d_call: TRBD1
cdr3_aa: CASSHRQGANNEQFF
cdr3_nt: TGTGCCAGCAGCCACAGACAGGGGGCAAACAATGAGCAGTTCTTC

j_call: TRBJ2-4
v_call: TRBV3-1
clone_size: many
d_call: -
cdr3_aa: CASSTTIGDIQYF
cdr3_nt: TGTGCCAGCAGCACGACAATAGGGGACATTCAGTACTTC

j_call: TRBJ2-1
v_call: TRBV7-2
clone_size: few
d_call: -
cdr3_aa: CASSLDTSRSGEQFF
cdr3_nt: TGTGCCAGCAGCTTAGACACTAGCCGGAGCGGTGAGCAGTTCTTC

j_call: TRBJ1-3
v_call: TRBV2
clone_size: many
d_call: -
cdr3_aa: CASSVYFSGNTIYF
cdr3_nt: TGTGCCAGCAGTGTCTACTTCTCTGGAAACACCATATATTTT

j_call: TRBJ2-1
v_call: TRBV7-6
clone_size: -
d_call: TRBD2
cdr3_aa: CASSLGGRSINEQFF
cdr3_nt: TGTGCCAGCAGCTTAGGCGGGAGGTCGATCAATGAGCAGTTCTTC

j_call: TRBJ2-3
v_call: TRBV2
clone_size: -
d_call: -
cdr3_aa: CASSFRTEVTDTQYF
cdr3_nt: TGTGCCAGCAGTTTCCGGACAGAAGTCACAGATACGCAGTATTTT

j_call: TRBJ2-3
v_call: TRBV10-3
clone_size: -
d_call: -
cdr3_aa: CAISDFLADTQYF
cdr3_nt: TGTGCCATCAGTGATTTCCTCGCAGATACGCAGTATTTT

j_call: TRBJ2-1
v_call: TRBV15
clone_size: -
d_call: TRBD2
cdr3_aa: CATSRTSENEQFF
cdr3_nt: TGTGCCACCAGCAGGACTAGCGAGAATGAGCAGTTCTTC

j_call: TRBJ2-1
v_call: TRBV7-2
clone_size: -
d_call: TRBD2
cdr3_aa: CASSAAGLAGHNEQFF
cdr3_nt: TGTGCCAGCAGCGCAGCGGGACTAGCGGGCCACAATGAGCAGTTCTTC

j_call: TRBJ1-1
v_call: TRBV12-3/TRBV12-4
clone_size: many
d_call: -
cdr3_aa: CASSRTGQTGPEAFF
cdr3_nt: TGTGCCAGCAGCCGCACCGGACAAACAGGGCCTGAAGCTTTCTTT

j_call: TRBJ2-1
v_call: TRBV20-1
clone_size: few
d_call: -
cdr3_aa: CSARGEGGHPIEQFF
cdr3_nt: TGCAGTGCTAGAGGGGAAGGGGGACATCCCATTGAGCAGTTCTTC

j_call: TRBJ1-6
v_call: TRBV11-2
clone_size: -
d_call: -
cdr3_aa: CASSLGLTNFSPLHF
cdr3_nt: TGTGCCAGCAGCTTGGGCTTAACGAACTTTTCACCCCTCCACTTT

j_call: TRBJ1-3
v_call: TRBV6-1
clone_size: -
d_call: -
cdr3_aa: CASSEAPGLGSGNTIYF
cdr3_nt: TGTGCCAGCAGTGAAGCCCCAGGGCTTGGCTCTGGAAACACCATATATTTT

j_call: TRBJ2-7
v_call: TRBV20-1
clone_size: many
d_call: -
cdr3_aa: CSAREGGYEQYF
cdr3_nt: TGCAGTGCTAGAGAAGGGGGTTACGAGCAGTACTTC

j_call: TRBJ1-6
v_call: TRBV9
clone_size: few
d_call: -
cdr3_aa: CASSVGGANSPLHF
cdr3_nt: TGTGCCAGCAGCGTAGGGGGGGCGAATTCACCCCTCCACTTT

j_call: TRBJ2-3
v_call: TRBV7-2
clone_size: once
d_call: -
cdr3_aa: CASSRPGGTDTQYF
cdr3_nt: TGTGCCAGCAGCCGTCCAGGGGGCACAGATACGCAGTATTTT

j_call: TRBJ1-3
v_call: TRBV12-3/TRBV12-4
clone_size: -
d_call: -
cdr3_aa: CASRRLGSGNTIYF
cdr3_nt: TGTGCCAGCAGACGTCTAGGCTCTGGAAACACCATATATTTT

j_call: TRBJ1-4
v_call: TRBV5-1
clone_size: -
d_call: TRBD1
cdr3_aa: CASSLEGGGPPRF
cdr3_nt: TGCGCCAGCAGCTTGGAAGGGGGCGGCCCCCCGCGATTT

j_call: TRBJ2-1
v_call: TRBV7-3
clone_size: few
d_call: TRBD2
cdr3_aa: CASSLQAGGDDEQFF
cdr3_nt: TGTGCCAGCAGCCTCCAGGCGGGGGGGGACGATGAGCAGTTCTTC

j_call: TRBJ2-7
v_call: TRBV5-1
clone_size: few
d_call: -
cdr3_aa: CASSLNSPYEQYF
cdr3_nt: TGCGCCAGCAGCTTGAACAGTCCCTACGAGCAGTACTTC

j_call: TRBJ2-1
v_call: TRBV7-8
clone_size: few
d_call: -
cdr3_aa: CASSQRGGNEQFF
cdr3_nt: TGTGCCAGCAGCCAAAGGGGTGGCAATGAGCAGTTCTTC

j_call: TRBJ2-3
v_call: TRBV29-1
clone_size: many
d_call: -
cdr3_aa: CTASGASGTRDTQYF
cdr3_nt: TGCACCGCGTCCGGGGCATCGGGTACTAGGGATACGCAGTATTTT

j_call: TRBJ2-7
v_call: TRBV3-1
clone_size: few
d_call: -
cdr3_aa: CASSQGGPTYEQYF
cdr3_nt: TGTGCCAGCAGCCAAGGTGGACCGACCTACGAGCAGTACTTC

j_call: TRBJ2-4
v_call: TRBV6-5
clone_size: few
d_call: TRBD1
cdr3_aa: CASSYDGQGNIQYF
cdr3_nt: TGTGCCAGCAGTTACGACGGACAGGGAAACATTCAGTACTTC

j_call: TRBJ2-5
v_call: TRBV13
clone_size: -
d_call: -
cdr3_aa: CASSSTATGQETQYF
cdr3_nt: TGTGCCAGCAGCTCTACCGCGACTGGACAAGAGACCCAGTACTTC

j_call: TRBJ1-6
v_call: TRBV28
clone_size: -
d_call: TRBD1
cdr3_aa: CASWDRLHNSHLHF
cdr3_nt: TGTGCCAGCTGGGACAGATTGCATAATTCACACCTCCACTTT

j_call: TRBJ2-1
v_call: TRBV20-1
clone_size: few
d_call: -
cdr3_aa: CSATLGSGVSNEQFF
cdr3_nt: TGCAGTGCCACTCTCGGGTCCGGGGTTTCCAATGAGCAGTTCTTC

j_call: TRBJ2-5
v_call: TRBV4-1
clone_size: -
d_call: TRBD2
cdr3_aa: CASSQEGLAGSKTQYF
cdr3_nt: TGCGCCAGCAGCCAAGAGGGACTAGCGGGATCGAAGACCCAGTACTTC

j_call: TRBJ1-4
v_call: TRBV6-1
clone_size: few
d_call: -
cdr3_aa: CASRKSGDVWEKLFF
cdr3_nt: TGTGCCAGCAGAAAGTCTGGGGATGTTTGGGAAAAACTGTTTTTT

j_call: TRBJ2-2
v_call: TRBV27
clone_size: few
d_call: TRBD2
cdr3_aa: CASSPQRGLANTGELFF
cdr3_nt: TGTGCCAGCAGTCCCCAGCGGGGCCTCGCGAACACCGGGGAGCTGTTTTTT